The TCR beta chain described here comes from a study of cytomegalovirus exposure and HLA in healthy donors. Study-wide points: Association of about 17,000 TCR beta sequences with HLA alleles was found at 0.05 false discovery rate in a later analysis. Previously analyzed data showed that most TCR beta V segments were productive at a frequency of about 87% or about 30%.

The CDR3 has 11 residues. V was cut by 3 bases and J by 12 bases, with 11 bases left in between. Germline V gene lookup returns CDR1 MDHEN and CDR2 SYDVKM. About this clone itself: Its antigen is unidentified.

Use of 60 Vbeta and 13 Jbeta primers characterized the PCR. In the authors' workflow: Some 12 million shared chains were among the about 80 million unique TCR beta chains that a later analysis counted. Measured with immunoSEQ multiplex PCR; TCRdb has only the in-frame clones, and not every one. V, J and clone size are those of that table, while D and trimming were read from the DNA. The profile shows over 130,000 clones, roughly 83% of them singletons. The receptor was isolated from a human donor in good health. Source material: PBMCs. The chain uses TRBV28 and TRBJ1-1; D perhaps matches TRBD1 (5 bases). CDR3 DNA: TGTGCCAGCAGTTTCTACGGGGGGACTTTCTTT. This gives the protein CASSFYGGTFF. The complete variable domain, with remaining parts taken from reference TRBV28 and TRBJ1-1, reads DVKVTQSSRYLVKRTGEKVFLECVQDMDHENMFWYRQDPGLGLRLIYFSYDVKMKEKGDIPEGYSVSREKKERFSLILESASTNQTSMYLCASSFYGGTFFGQGTRLTVV.